The rows below give T cell receptor beta chains drawn from one sample of a study of graft-versus-host responses after intestinal transplantation. Antigen specificity for these receptors is unknown. Profiled with immunoSEQ multiplex PCR; TCRdb holds only in-frame clones, not every one. The table records about 100,000 clones, more than 75% of them present only once. The sequencing here drew on unstimulated CD4+ T cells sorted from spleen or lymph node cells, taken before transplant. The receptors were sampled from a human donor who was the organ donor for an intestinal transplant. Each CDR3 is given with its conserved first and last residue. The D gene is left open where the match is weak. Not every row has a clone size; where given, it reads once, few, many or a size class.

>TRBV28|TRBJ1-5|-|-
CASSFLSLRDISQPQHF
TGTGCCAGCAGTTTTCTCTCTCTAAGGGATATCAGTCAGCCCCAGCATTTT
>TRBV5-8|TRBJ1-2|-|-
CASSPQGRANYGYTF
TGTGCCAGCAGCCCGCAGGGCAGGGCTAACTATGGCTACACCTTC
>TRBV4-2|TRBJ2-3|TRBD1|-
CASSPSGTGRENTQYF
TGTGCCAGCAGCCCAAGCGGGACAGGGCGCGAGAATACGCAGTATTTT
>TRBV6-5|TRBJ2-3|-|-
CASSYSIWGVTDTQYF
TGTGCCAGCAGTTACTCGATTTGGGGCGTCACAGATACGCAGTATTTT
>TRBV11-2|TRBJ2-1|TRBD2|-
CASSTNGLAGGNGNEQFF
TGTGCCAGCAGCACCAACGGACTAGCGGGGGGGAACGGGAATGAGCAGTTCTTC
>TRBV7-2|TRBJ1-2|-|-
CASSSQGPYGYTF
TGTGCCAGCAGCTCACAGGGACCCTATGGCTACACCTTC
>TRBV7-9|TRBJ2-5|-|-
CASSPGVTQYF
TGTGCCAGCAGCCCGGGGGTGACCCAGTACTTC
>TRBV18|TRBJ1-3|TRBD1|-
CASSRQTGTGASGNTIYF
TGTGCCAGCTCAAGACAAACCGGGACAGGGGCTTCAGGAAACACCATATATTTT
>TRBV6-1|TRBJ2-2|-|-
CASSGRVGDTGELFF
TGTGCCAGCAGTGGAAGGGTGGGTGACACCGGGGAGCTGTTTTTT
>TRBV5-1|TRBJ1-5|-|-
CASSLEGGASNQPQHF
TGCGCCAGCAGCTTGGAAGGAGGGGCGAGCAATCAGCCCCAGCATTTT
>TRBV29-1|TRBJ2-3|-|-
CSVPRAQFTDTQYF
TGCAGCGTTCCTAGGGCCCAATTCACAGATACGCAGTATTTT
>TRBV15|TRBJ2-3|-|-
CATSRRVDTQYF
TGTGCCACCAGCAGAAGAGTAGATACGCAGTATTTT
>TRBV18|TRBJ1-6|-|-
CASSPNNSPLHF
TGTGCCAGCTCACCGAATAATTCACCCCTCCACTTT
>TRBV11-3|TRBJ2-3|-|-
CASSLDGSPGTDTQYF
TGTGCCAGCAGCTTAGACGGGTCCCCAGGCACAGATACGCAGTATTTT
>TRBV25-1|TRBJ1-6|-|-
CASSPQGGIPGNSPLHF
TGTGCCAGCAGTCCTCAAGGGGGAATCCCGGGGAATTCACCCCTCCACTTT
>TRBV19|TRBJ1-4|-|-
CASSMSAYKLFF
TGTGCCAGTAGTATGTCCGCCTATAAACTGTTTTTT
>TRBV5-4|TRBJ1-2|-|-
CASSFSSSGNYGYTF
TGTGCCAGCAGCTTCTCCTCATCCGGGAACTATGGCTACACCTTC
>TRBV29-1|TRBJ1-3|-|-
CSVRGSGNTIYF
TGCAGCGTTCGCGGGAGCGGAAACACCATATATTTT
>TRBV28|TRBJ2-3|TRBD1|-
CASSLWTGATDTQYF
TGTGCCAGCAGTTTATGGACAGGGGCCACAGATACGCAGTATTTT
>TRBV5-1|TRBJ2-2|-|-
CASSLEGARELFF
TGCGCCAGCAGCTTGGAGGGAGCCAGGGAGCTGTTTTTT
>TRBV30|TRBJ2-1|-|-
CAWSSPGRTVYNEQFF
TGTGCCTGGAGTTCGCCGGGACGGACAGTCTACAATGAGCAGTTCTTC
>TRBV7-9|TRBJ1-2|TRBD1|-
CASSSSSRTGGAYGYTF
TGTGCCAGCAGCTCGTCGTCGAGGACAGGGGGCGCCTATGGCTACACCTTC
>TRBV2|TRBJ1-2|TRBD1|-
CASSEAGTGMLYGYTF
TGTGCCAGCAGTGAAGCGGGGACAGGGATGCTCTATGGCTACACCTTC
>TRBV21-1|TRBJ2-1|-|-
CASSGTGGYNEQFF
TGTGCCAGCAGCGGGACAGGGGGCTACAATGAGCAGTTCTTC
>TRBV28|TRBJ2-3|-|-
CASRNLADTQYF
TGTGCCAGCAGGAACTTGGCAGATACGCAGTATTTT
>TRBV10-3|TRBJ2-2|TRBD1|-
CAISSGTGDTGELFF
TGTGCCATCAGCTCCGGGACAGGGGACACCGGGGAGCTGTTTTTT
>TRBV7-2|TRBJ2-3|TRBD2|-
CASRQERGGTDTQYF
TGTGCCAGCAGACAAGAGCGGGGGGGCACAGATACGCAGTATTTT
>TRBV6-1|TRBJ2-1|TRBD2|-
CASLPRGGHYNEQFF
TGTGCCAGCCTCCCCCGGGGGGGCCACTACAATGAGCAGTTCTTC
>TRBV4-2|TRBJ2-6|-|-
CASSQDGSGANVLTF
TGTGCCAGCAGCCAAGATGGCTCTGGGGCCAACGTCCTGACTTTC
>TRBV30|TRBJ2-7|TRBD1|-
CASGTEYEQYF
TGTGCCTCGGGGACAGAGTACGAGCAGTACTTC
>TRBV11-2|TRBJ1-4|-|-
CASSPQGEKLFF
TGTGCCAGCAGCCCGCAGGGGGAAAAACTGTTTTTT
>TRBV5-1|TRBJ2-5|-|-
CASSPSKGGAETQYF
TGCGCCAGCAGCCCCTCAAAGGGGGGAGCTGAGACCCAGTACTTC
>TRBV2|TRBJ1-6|TRBD1|-
CASFRWGQTGGPLHF
TGTGCCAGCTTCCGATGGGGACAGACAGGTGGACCCCTCCACTTT
>TRBV18|TRBJ1-3|-|-
CASSPFQGTHGNTIYF
TGTGCCAGCTCACCTTTTCAGGGGACCCATGGAAACACCATATATTTT
>TRBV6-6|TRBJ1-2|TRBD1|-
CASSLQGGLYGYTF
TGTGCCAGCAGTCTCCAGGGGGGGCTCTATGGCTACACCTTC
>TRBV6-5|TRBJ1-6|TRBD1|-
CASRPTGANNSPLHF
TGTGCCAGCAGGCCGACAGGGGCTAATAATTCACCCCTCCACTTT
>TRBV6-1|TRBJ1-5|-|-
CASSSEGGQPQHF
TGTGCCAGCAGTTCTGAGGGCGGGCAGCCCCAGCATTTT
>TRBV5-1|TRBJ2-5|-|-
CASSLPDKETQYF
TGCGCCAGCAGCTTGCCTGACAAAGAGACCCAGTACTTC
>TRBV6-1|TRBJ1-2|-|-
CASSEVRIGYTF
TGTGCCAGCAGTGAAGTTCGGATAGGCTACACCTTC
>TRBV7-3|TRBJ2-3|TRBD1|-
CASSLQGASTDTQYF
TGTGCCAGCAGCTTACAGGGGGCGAGCACAGATACGCAGTATTTT
>TRBV5-6|TRBJ2-5|-|-
CASSPVGQAGETQYF
TGTGCCAGCAGCCCGGTCGGGCAGGCCGGAGAGACCCAGTACTTC
>TRBV5-6|TRBJ2-1|-|-
CASSLRENMYNEQFF
TGTGCCAGCAGCCTCCGGGAAAACATGTACAATGAGCAGTTCTTC
>TRBV28|TRBJ1-4|-|-
CAGSGATNEKLFF
TGTGCCGGATCAGGGGCAACTAATGAAAAACTGTTTTTT
>TRBV7-9|TRBJ1-2|-|once
CASSLTSGVGLGYTF
TGTGCCAGCAGCTTAACGTCCGGGGTAGGTCTTGGCTACACCTTC
>TRBV5-5|TRBJ2-3|-|-
CASSSEEGRRQGHTQYF
TGTGCCAGCAGCTCGGAGGAGGGCAGAAGACAAGGGCATACGCAGTATTTT
>TRBV28|TRBJ1-5|-|-
CASSPDRQPQHF
TGTGCCAGCAGCCCGGACCGTCAGCCCCAGCATTTT
>TRBV13|TRBJ1-3|-|-
CASSLYGGNTIYF
TGTGCCAGCAGCTTATATGGGGGAAACACCATATATTTT
>TRBV2|TRBJ1-2|-|-
CASSYIGQGYGYTF
TGTGCCAGCAGCTACATAGGCCAGGGGTATGGCTACACCTTC
>TRBV6-1|TRBJ2-1|TRBD2|-
CASSPTSGGVNEQFF
TGTGCCAGCAGCCCGACTAGCGGGGGGGTCAATGAGCAGTTCTTC
>TRBV29-1|TRBJ2-2|TRBD1|-
CSVELDRGLLGTGELFF
TGCAGCGTTGAATTAGACAGGGGGCTTTTGGGGACCGGGGAGCTGTTTTTT